One sample yielded the 32 T cell receptor beta chains listed below, sequenced in a study of T cell responses to AZD1222 COVID-19 vaccine. Method: immunoSEQ multiplex PCR; TCRdb's copy keeps in-frame clones and lacks some. This sample has around 200,000 clones, with approximately 93% found just once. The sample consisted of peripheral blood, taken on day 0 of AZD1222 vaccination. These receptors were taken from an adult in good health.

This clone was seen a handful of times. V usage is TRBV14 and J usage is TRBJ2-1; D tentatively reads TRBD1 or TRBD2 (5 bases each). The CDR3 extends over 20 amino acids. V was cut by 1 base and J by 0 bases, with 22 bases left in between. Germline CDR1 and CDR2: SGHDN and FVKESK. The chain's CDR3 is CASSQVTGASSTVSYNEQFF. The CDR3 DNA reads as TGTGCCAGCAGCCAAGTTACCGGGGCCTCTTCCACGGTCTCCTACAATGAGCAGTTCTTC. The whole variable domain, remainder taken from reference TRBV14 and TRBJ2-1, is EAGVTQFPSHSVIEKGQTVTLRCDPISGHDNLYWYRRVMGKEIKFLLHFVKESKQDESGMPNNRFLAERTGGTYSTLKVQPAELEDSGVYFCASSQVTGASSTVSYNEQFFGPGTRLTVL.

The gene calls are TRBV10-2 and TRBJ2-7; D may correspond to TRBD1 or TRBD2 (6 bases each). CDR3 length equals 13 residues. Germline CDR1 and CDR2: WSHSY and SAAADI. Trimming removed 8 bases from V and 5 bases from J, with 16 bases in between. CDR3 sequence reads: CASVLGGGNEQYF. The CDR3 DNA sequence: TGCGCCAGCGTCCTGGGGGGCGGAAACGAGCAGTACTTC.

This chain joins TRBV19 and TRBJ1-1; TRBD1 matches 8 bases. The V segment lost 9 bases and the J segment 6 bases; nucleotides outside the gene matches: 9. Germline V gene sequence: CDR1 LNHDA, CDR2 SQIVND (reference sequence). The CDR3 extends over 13 amino acids. In DNA form, the CDR3 reads TGTGCCAGCCTCCTTAAACAGGGGGCTGAAGCTTTCTTT. Its protein is CASLLKQGAEAFF.

The CDR3 reads CASSQDIGERYEQYF. The CDR3 nucleotides are TGTGCCAGCAGCCAAGATATAGGGGAACGGTACGAGCAGTACTTC. The chain combines TRBV3-1 (or the pseudogene TRBV3-2) with TRBJ2-7; D might be TRBD1 (5 bases). The V gene's germline CDR1 is LGHDT and CDR2 YNNKEL (reference sequence). The CDR3 sequence is 15 residues long. V gave up 0 bases and J gave up 4 bases, with 13 bases separating them.

The chain couples TRBV5-1 to TRBJ2-5; 11 bases align to TRBD1. Germline loops: CDR1 SGHRS, CDR2 YFSETQ. CDR3 length: 14 amino acids. The ends lost 7 bases at V and 6 bases at J; junction bases unmatched: 8. As DNA, the CDR3 is TGCGCCAGCGTCGGACAGGGGGCATCGAAGACCCAGTACTTC. This gives the protein CASVGQGASKTQYF.

V gene TRBV5-1 combines with J gene TRBJ1-1, with unresolved D. Per the germline V gene, CDR1 is SGHRS and CDR2 is YFSETQ. There are 15 residues in the CDR3. Deletions cut 3 bases from V and 6 bases from J, with 18 bases between. CDR3 sequence (DNA): TGCGCCAGCAGCTCGGACGGCGGGAATTTCCCTGAAGCTTTCTTT. This sequence encodes CASSSDGGNFPEAFF.

V is TRBV4-1 and J is TRBJ1-5, with D uncertain. The CDR3 contains 14 residues. Germline V gene data show CDR1 as MGHRA and CDR2 as YSYEKL. Trimming took 4 bases from V and 3 from J, leaving 10 bases between them. CDR3 DNA: TGCGCCAGCAGCCGAAGGGAGGTCAATCAGCCCCAGCATTTT. Protein sequence: CASSRREVNQPQHF.

Turning to this clone: The sample has other DNA sequences that encode this CDR3 too. The V and J genes are TRBV5-4 and TRBJ2-2, with D perhaps matching TRBD1 or TRBD2 (5 bases each). The CDR3 runs to 13 residues. V was pared by 0 bases and J by 6 bases, with 6 bases between. Germline V gene sequence: CDR1 SGHNT, CDR2 YYREEE (reference sequence). The DNA for the CDR3 is TGTGCCAGCAGCTTGGGGGGGTCCGGGGAGCTGTTTTTT. Encoded protein: CASSLGGSGELFF. The entire variable domain, with the rest obtained from reference TRBV5-4 and TRBJ2-2, is as follows: ETGVTQSPTHLIKTRGQQVTLRCSSQSGHNTVSWYQQALGQGPQFIFQYYREEENGRGNFPPRFSGLQFPNYSSELNVNALELDDSALYLCASSLGGSGELFFGEGSRLTVL.

This clone was seen a few times. The V gene is TRBV11-2, the J gene TRBJ1-1; D gene ambiguous. V was pared by 5 bases and J by 1 base, with 14 bases between. The CDR3 loop spans 15 amino acids. Germline V lookup: CDR1 SGHAT, CDR2 FQNNGV. CDR3 sequence reads: CASSPRRTGNTEAFF. CDR3 in DNA: TGTGCCAGCAGCCCAAGAAGGACGGGGAACACTGAAGCTTTCTTT.

V usage is TRBV5-1 and J usage is TRBJ2-3, with 15 nucleotides matching TRBD2. The germline CDR1 and CDR2 sequences are SGHRS and YFSETQ. The CDR3 runs to 18 residues. The V gene end was trimmed by 4 bases and the J gene end by 1 base; junction bases not matched to a gene: 7. CDR3 sequence reads: CASSLGLAGGRGTDTQYF. The DNA for the CDR3 is TGCGCCAGCAGCCTAGGACTAGCGGGGGGGCGTGGCACAGATACGCAGTATTTT. The full variable domain, in which reference TRBV5-1 and TRBJ2-3 provide the parts outside the CDR3, is KAGVTQTPRYLIKTRGQQVTLSCSPISGHRSVSWYQQTPGQGLQFLFEYFSETQRNKGNFPGRFSGRQFSNSRSEMNVSTLELGDSALYLCASSLGLAGGRGTDTQYFGPGTRLTVL.

In regard to this clone: One junction end does not reproduce the germline sequence, and a read error may be involved. The chain couples TRBV6-1 to TRBJ1-6; D call uncertain. This CDR3 contains 15 residues. Germline loops: CDR1 MNHNS, CDR2 SASEGT. The CDR3 sequence: CASSENGSPNSPLHF. CDR3 in DNA: TGTGCCAGCAGTGAGAATGGCAGCCCAAATTCGCCCCTCCACTTT.

This chain connects TRBV6-5 to TRBJ2-1, with 11 bases aligning to TRBD2. Germline CDR1 is MNHEY and CDR2 is SVGAGI. The CDR3 is 15 residues long. The J segment lost 5 bases and the V segment lost 5 bases, leaving 5 bases of the junction unmatched. The CDR3 coding sequence is TGTGCCAGCAGTACTCGACTAGCGGGACACAATGAGCAGTTCTTC. It codes for CASSTRLAGHNEQFF.

V usage is TRBV27 and J usage is TRBJ1-1; TRBD1 aligns across 7 bases. Per the germline V gene, CDR1 is MNHEY and CDR2 is SMNVEV (reference sequence). V dropped 4 bases and J dropped 0; count of bases not matched to a gene: 14. CDR3 length: 18 residues. CDR3 in DNA: TGTGCCAGCAGTTATCACCAAGGGGGCCCGTCCATGAACACTGAAGCTTTCTTT. This codes for CASSYHQGGPSMNTEAFF.

The chain employs TRBV5-1 and TRBJ1-1, with no clear D. This CDR3 comprises 13 residues. Germline V gene sequence: CDR1 SGHRS, CDR2 YFSETQ. The V gene lost 4 bases and the J gene lost 3 bases, with 10 bases spanning the gap. The CDR3 sequence: CASSRLMDTEAFF. The CDR3 DNA reads as TGCGCCAGCAGCCGATTGATGGACACTGAAGCTTTCTTT.

The chain recombines TRBV29-1 with TRBJ2-7; 9 bases fit TRBD2. Germline lookup yields CDR1 SQVTM and CDR2 ANQGSEA. V trimming: 4 bases; J trimming: 4 bases; junction bases outside the gene matches: 2. CDR3 length: 12 amino acids. CDR3 protein: CSVGTSGYEQYF. In DNA, the CDR3 is TGCAGCGTTGGTACTAGCGGGTACGAGCAGTACTTC.

The J gene is TRBJ2-1, the V gene TRBV19, with 12 bases that match TRBD2. J lost 7 bases, V lost 10 bases, and 20 bases had no gene match. The V gene's germline CDR1 is LNHDA and CDR2 SQIVND (reference sequence). The CDR3 is 18 amino acids. This CDR3 is CATRKPSGRADPLNEQFF. The CDR3, as DNA: TGTGCCACCCGGAAGCCTAGCGGGAGGGCCGACCCCTTGAATGAGCAGTTCTTC.

The chain combines TRBV5-1 with TRBJ1-2; TRBD1 matches at 9 bases. Germline assignment: CDR1 SGHRS and CDR2 YFSETQ. V lost 0 bases, J lost 5 bases, and 8 bases stayed unmatched. The CDR3 spans 16 residues. CDR3 in DNA: TGCGCCAGCAGCTTGGGACAGGGGGGAAGAGGATATGGCTACACCTTC. Amino acid sequence: CASSLGQGGRGYGYTF.

The genes are TRBV6-2 or TRBV6-3 and TRBJ1-2, with D possibly being TRBD1 (5 bases). In germline, CDR1 is MNHEY, CDR2 SVGEGT. Trimming took off 5 bases at V and 6 bases at J, with 10 bases between the two ends. The CDR3 is 12 amino acids. This CDR3 is CASSQQVNGYTF. The CDR3 DNA sequence: TGTGCCAGCAGTCAACAGGTGAATGGCTACACCTTC.

This chain connects TRBV7-9 to TRBJ1-6; TRBD1 agrees at 8 bases. The CDR3 spans 14 residues. V lost 4 bases, J lost 8 bases, and 4 bases stayed unmatched. Germline CDR1 is SEHNR and CDR2 is FQNEAQ (reference sequence). This CDR3 reads CASSSGGADSPLHF. The CDR3 DNA follows: TGTGCCAGCAGCTCAGGGGGCGCGGATTCACCCCTCCACTTT. Complete variable domain (other parts from reference TRBV7-9 and TRBJ1-6): DTGVSQNPRHKITKRGQNVTFRCDPISEHNRLYWYRQTLGQGPEFLTYFQNEAQLEKSRLLSDRFSAERPKGSFSTLEIQRTEQGDSAMYLCASSSGGADSPLHFGNGTRLTVT.

This clone was recorded only once. At one boundary the junction diverges from the germline segment, which might be a read error. This chain links TRBV5-6 with TRBJ1-2; TRBD1 might be the D (5 bases). CDR3 length: 15 residues. Germline V gene data show CDR1 as SGHDT and CDR2 as YYEEEE. The CDR3 spells CASSLIPRANYGYTF. In nucleotides, the CDR3 is TGTGCCAGCAGCTTAATACCCAGGGCTAACTATGGCTACACCTTT.

V and J are TRBV28 and TRBJ2-7; the match to TRBD2 covers 12 bases. The CDR3 has 16 residues. Germline values: CDR1 MDHEN, CDR2 SYDVKM. V trimming: 7 bases; J trimming: 4 bases; junction bases outside the gene matches: 11. The CDR3 nucleotides read TGTGCCAGCACTAGGGTGACTAGCGGGAGTCTGTACGAGCAGTACTTC. It specifies CASTRVTSGSLYEQYF.

J is TRBJ2-1 and V is TRBV10-3; D is uncertain. The V gene lost 0 bases and the J gene lost 0 bases, with 9 bases spanning the gap. The CDR3 covers 16 residues. CDR1 and CDR2 (germline): ENHRY, SYGVKD. This chain's CDR3 is CAISESAASSYNEQFF. The CDR3 DNA reads TGTGCCATCAGTGAGTCGGCGGCGAGCTCCTACAATGAGCAGTTCTTC.

The chain links TRBV10-1 to TRBJ2-3, with 9 bases identical to TRBD2. With 4 bases clipped from V and 4 bases from J, the junction kept 0 bases outside the gene matches. The CDR3 runs to 13 residues. Germline V gene sequence: CDR1 WNHNN, CDR2 SYGVQD (reference sequence). The CDR3 DNA is TGCGCCAGCAGTGGGACTAGCGCAGATACGCAGTATTTT. It translates to CASSGTSADTQYF.

This chain connects TRBV29-1 to TRBJ2-7, with D unclear. Germline CDR1 and CDR2: SQVTM and ANQGSEA. CDR3 length: 13 amino acids. V lost 4 bases and J 6 bases, leaving 16 bases between the germline ends. The CDR3 DNA reads as TGCAGCGTTGGGGGAACACCCTCGGGCGAGCAGTACTTC. Amino acid sequence: CSVGGTPSGEQYF.

Here the CDR3 reads CASRHIGRSTSTDTQYF. CDR3 nucleotide sequence: TGCGCCAGCAGACATATCGGGAGGTCTACTAGCACAGATACGCAGTATTTT. The chain couples TRBV4-1 to TRBJ2-3, with 7 bases matching TRBD2. Germline values: CDR1 MGHRA, CDR2 YSYEKL. J was trimmed by 0 bases and V by 6 bases; bases with no gene match: 12. This CDR3 comprises 17 residues.

The chain employs TRBV7-9 and TRBJ1-5; D might be TRBD1 (5 bases). Deletions cut 1 base from V and 6 bases from J, with 25 bases between. This CDR3 contains 19 residues. The germline V gene has CDR1 SEHNR and CDR2 FQNEAQ (reference sequence). CDR3 protein: CASSLEDGFRGGSIQPQHF. For the CDR3, the DNA is TGTGCCAGCAGCTTAGAGGACGGATTTCGCGGGGGTAGTATTCAGCCCCAGCATTTT.

A word on this clone: Other DNA sequences within the sample encode an identical CDR3. In DNA, the CDR3 is TGTGCCAGCAGCTTGGGTCTGAACACTGAAGCTTTCTTT. It encodes CASSLGLNTEAFF. The chain combines TRBV11-2 with TRBJ1-1; D gene uncertain. CDR3 length equals 13 residues. The V end was cut by 3 bases, the J end by 0 bases, with 5 bases between. CDR1 SGHAT and CDR2 FQNNGV come from the germline V gene.

This clone was found a few times. The gene calls are TRBV19 and TRBJ1-6, with 10 nucleotides matching TRBD1. CDR1 and CDR2 (germline): LNHDA, SQIVND (reference sequence). The CDR3 runs to 14 residues. V shed 6 bases and J 5 bases; nucleotides not matched to a gene: 1. The CDR3 protein is CASRGTGDNSPLHF. Written as DNA, the CDR3 is TGTGCCAGTAGAGGGACAGGGGATAATTCACCCCTCCACTTT.

The J gene is TRBJ2-5, the V gene TRBV5-5; D may be TRBD1 or TRBD2 (6 bases each). Trimming pared 2 bases from V and 7 bases from J, leaving 15 bases between. The CDR3 length is 14 residues. Germline V CDR1 and CDR2: SGHKS, YYEKEE (reference sequence). The CDR3, as DNA: TGTGCCAGCAGCTTTAATGGGGGGCTTGCGACCCAGTACTTC. Translated, it gives CASSFNGGLATQYF. The variable domain in full, completed from reference TRBV5-5 and TRBJ2-5, reads DAGVTQSPTHLIKTRGQQVTLRCSPISGHKSVSWYQQVLGQGPQFIFQYYEKEERGRGNFPDRFSARQFPNYSSELNVNALLLGDSALYLCASSFNGGLATQYFGPGTRLLVL.

The rearrangement links TRBV5-5 to TRBJ2-1, with 12 bases identical to TRBD2. Trimming cost V 1 base and J 8 bases; bases outside gene matches: 7. The CDR3 loop spans 16 amino acids. Germline V gene lookup returns CDR1 SGHKS and CDR2 YYEKEE (reference sequence). The CDR3 region has the DNA TGTGCCAGCAGCTTGTCGACTAGCGGGAGATTCTATGAGCAGTTCTTC. This gives the protein CASSLSTSGRFYEQFF.

V gene TRBV5-1 combines with J gene TRBJ2-7; possibly TRBD1 or TRBD2 for D (5 bases each). Between the trimmed V and J ends, which lost 4 bases and 1 base, there was a span of 18 bases. The CDR3 sequence is 16 residues long. From germline, CDR1 is SGHRS and CDR2 YFSETQ. This CDR3 is CASSRSSEGPSYEQYF. The DNA for the CDR3 is TGCGCCAGCAGCCGAAGTAGCGAGGGGCCATCCTACGAGCAGTACTTC.

V is TRBV9 and J is TRBJ2-7; D ambiguous. Trimming removed 0 bases from V and 3 bases from J, with 13 bases in between. The length of the CDR3 is 15 residues. Germline CDR1 is SGDLS and CDR2 is YYNGEE. The CDR3 DNA sequence: TGTGCCAGCAGCGTAGAGAGAGTGGGCGTCTACGAGCAGTACTTC. Amino acids: CASSVERVGVYEQYF.